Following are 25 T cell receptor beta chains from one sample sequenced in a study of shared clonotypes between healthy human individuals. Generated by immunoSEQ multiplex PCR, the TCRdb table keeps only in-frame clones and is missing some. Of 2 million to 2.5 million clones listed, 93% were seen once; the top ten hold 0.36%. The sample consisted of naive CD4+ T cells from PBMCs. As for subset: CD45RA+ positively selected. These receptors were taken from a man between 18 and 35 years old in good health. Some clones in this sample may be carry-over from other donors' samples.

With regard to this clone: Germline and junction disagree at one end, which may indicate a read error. DNA of the CDR3: TGTGCCAGCAGTGTAGCGGGAGGGCCCATGGGAGATACGCAGTATTTT. Its protein product is CASSVAGGPMGDTQYF. The rearrangement joins TRBV9 to TRBJ2-3; 11 bases fit TRBD2. Germline CDR1 reads SGDLS; CDR2 reads YYNGEE. The CDR3 covers 16 residues.

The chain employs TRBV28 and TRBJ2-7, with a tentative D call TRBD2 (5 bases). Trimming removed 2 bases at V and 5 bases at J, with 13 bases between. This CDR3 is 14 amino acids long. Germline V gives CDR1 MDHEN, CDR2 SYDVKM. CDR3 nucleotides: TGTGCCAGCAGTTTAACGGGAATTGGCAACGAGCAGTACTTC. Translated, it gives CASSLTGIGNEQYF.

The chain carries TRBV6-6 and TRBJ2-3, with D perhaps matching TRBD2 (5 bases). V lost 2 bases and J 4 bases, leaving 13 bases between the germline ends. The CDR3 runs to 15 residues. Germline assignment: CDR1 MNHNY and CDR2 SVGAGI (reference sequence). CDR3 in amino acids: CASSYGIANADTQYF. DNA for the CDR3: TGTGCCAGCAGTTACGGGATAGCGAACGCAGATACGCAGTATTTT.

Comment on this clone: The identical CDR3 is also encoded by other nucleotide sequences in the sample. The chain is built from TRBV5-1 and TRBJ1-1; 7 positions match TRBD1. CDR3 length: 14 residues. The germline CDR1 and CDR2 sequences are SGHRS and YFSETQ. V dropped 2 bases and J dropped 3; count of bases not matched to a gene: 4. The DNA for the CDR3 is TGCGCCAGCAGCTTTAGTCAGGGGGACACTGAAGCTTTCTTT. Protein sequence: CASSFSQGDTEAFF. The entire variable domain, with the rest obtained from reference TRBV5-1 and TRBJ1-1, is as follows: KAGVTQTPRYLIKTRGQQVTLSCSPISGHRSVSWYQQTPGQGLQFLFEYFSETQRNKGNFPGRFSGRQFSNSRSEMNVSTLELGDSALYLCASSFSQGDTEAFFGQGTRLTVV.

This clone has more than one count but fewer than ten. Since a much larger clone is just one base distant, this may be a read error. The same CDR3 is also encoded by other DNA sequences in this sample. This CDR3 reads CASSLGATDTQYF. Written as DNA, the CDR3 is TGCGCCAGCAGCTTGGGGGCCACAGATACGCAGTATTTT. The chain combines TRBV5-1 with TRBJ2-3; unclear D gene. Germline V gene sequence: CDR1 SGHRS, CDR2 YFSETQ. This CDR3 region has 13 residues. Trimming pared 0 bases from V and 2 bases from J, leaving 4 bases between.

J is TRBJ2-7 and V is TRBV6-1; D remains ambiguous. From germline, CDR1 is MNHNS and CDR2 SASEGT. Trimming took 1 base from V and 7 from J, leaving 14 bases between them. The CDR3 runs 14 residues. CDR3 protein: CASSEVVATREQYF. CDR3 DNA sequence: TGTGCCAGCAGTGAAGTAGTGGCGACACGGGAGCAGTACTTC.

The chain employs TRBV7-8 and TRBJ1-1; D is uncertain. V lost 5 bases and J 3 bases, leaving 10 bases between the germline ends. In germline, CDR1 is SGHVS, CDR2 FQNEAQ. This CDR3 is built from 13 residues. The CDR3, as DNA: TGTGCCAGCAGCCCAAGACGGTACACTGAAGCTTTCTTT. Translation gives CASSPRRYTEAFF.

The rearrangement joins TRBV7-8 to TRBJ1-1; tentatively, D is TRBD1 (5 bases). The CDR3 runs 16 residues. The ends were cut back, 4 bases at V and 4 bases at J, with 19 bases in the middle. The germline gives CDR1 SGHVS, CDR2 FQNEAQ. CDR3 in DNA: TGTGCCAGCAGCTCGGCGGAATGGGGGGTGAGCACTGAAGCTTTCTTT. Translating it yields CASSSAEWGVSTEAFF.

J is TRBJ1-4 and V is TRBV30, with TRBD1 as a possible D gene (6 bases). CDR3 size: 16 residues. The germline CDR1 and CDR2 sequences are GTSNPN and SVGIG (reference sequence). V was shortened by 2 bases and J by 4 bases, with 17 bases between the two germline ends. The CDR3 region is CAWSLAGVRDNEKLFF. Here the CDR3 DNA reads TGTGCCTGGAGTTTGGCAGGGGTTAGGGATAATGAAAAACTGTTTTTT.

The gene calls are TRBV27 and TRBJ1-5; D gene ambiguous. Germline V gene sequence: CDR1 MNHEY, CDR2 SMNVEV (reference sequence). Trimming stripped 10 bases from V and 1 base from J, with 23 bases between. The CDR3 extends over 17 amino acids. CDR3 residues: CATKINPRLGSNQPQHF. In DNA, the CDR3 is TGTGCCACCAAGATAAATCCGAGACTAGGCAGCAATCAGCCCCAGCATTTT.

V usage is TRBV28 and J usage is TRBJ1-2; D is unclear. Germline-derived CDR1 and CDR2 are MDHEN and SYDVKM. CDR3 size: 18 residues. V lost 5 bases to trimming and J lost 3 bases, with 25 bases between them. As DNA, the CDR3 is TGTGCCAGCAGTCCCCGACGACGAGACCGCGGACGGGACTATGGCTACACCTTC. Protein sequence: CASSPRRRDRGRDYGYTF.

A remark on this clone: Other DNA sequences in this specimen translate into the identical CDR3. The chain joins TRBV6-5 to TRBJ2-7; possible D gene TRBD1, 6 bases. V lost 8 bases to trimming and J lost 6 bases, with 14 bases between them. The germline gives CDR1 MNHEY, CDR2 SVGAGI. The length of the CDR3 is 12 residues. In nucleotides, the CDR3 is TGTGCCAGCTCGGACAGTAAGGGCGAGCAGTACTTC. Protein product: CASSDSKGEQYF.

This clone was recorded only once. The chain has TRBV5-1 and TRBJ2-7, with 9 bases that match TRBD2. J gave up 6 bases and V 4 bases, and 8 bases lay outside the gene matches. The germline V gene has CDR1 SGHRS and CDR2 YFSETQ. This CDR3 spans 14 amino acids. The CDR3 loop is CASSRSGSLGEQYF. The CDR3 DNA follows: TGCGCCAGCAGCCGTAGCGGGAGCTTAGGCGAGCAGTACTTC.

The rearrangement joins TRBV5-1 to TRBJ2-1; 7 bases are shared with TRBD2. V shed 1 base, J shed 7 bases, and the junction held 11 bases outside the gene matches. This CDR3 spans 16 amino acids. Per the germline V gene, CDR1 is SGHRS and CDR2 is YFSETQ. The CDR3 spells CASSLSSGTSGNEQFF. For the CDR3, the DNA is TGCGCCAGCAGCTTGTCTAGCGGCACCTCTGGTAATGAGCAGTTCTTC.

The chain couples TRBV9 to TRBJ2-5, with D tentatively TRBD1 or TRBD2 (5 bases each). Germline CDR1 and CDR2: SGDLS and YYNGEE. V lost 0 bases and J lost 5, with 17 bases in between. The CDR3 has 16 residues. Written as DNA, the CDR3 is TGTGCCAGCAGCGTAGCTGGTCAGGGATGGAGGGAGACCCAGTACTTC. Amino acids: CASSVAGQGWRETQYF. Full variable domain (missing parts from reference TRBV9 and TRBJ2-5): DSGVTQTPKHLITATGQRVTLRCSPRSGDLSVYWYQQSLDQGLQFLIQYYNGEERAKGNILERFSAQQFPDLHSELNLSSLELGDSALYFCASSVAGQGWRETQYFGPGTRLLVL.

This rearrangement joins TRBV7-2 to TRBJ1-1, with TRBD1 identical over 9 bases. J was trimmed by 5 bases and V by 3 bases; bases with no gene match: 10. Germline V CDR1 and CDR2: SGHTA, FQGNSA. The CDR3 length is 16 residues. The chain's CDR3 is CASSFPTGTGTTEAFF. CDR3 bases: TGTGCCAGCAGCTTCCCCACCGGGACAGGGACAACTGAAGCTTTCTTT.

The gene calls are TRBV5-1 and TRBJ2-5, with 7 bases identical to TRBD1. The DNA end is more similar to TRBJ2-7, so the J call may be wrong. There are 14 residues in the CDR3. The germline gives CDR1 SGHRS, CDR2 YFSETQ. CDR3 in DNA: TGCGCCAGCAGCTGGGGGACAGCCTCCTACGAGCAGTACTTC. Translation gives CASSWGTASYEQYF.

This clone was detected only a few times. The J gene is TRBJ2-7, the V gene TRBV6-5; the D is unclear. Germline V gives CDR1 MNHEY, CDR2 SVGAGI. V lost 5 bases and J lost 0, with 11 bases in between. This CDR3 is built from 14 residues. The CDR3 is CASSSWTGSYEQYF. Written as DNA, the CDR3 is TGTGCCAGCAGTAGTTGGACCGGCTCCTACGAGCAGTACTTC.

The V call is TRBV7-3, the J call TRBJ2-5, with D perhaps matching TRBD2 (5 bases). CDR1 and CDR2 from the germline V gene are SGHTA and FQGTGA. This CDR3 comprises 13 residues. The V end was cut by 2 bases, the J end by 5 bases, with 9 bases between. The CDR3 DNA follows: TGTGCCAGCAGCTTACGGGGTTCGGAGACCCAGTACTTC. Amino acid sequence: CASSLRGSETQYF.

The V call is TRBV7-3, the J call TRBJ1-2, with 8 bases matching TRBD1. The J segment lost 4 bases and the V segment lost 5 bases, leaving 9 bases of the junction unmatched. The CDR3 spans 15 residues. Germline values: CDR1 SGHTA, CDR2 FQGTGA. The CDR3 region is CASSIQQGESYGYTF. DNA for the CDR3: TGTGCCAGCAGCATCCAACAGGGGGAGTCCTATGGCTACACCTTC. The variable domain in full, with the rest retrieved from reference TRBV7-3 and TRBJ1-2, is GAGVSQTPSNKVTEKGKYVELRCDPISGHTALYWYRQSLGQGPEFLIYFQGTGAADDSGLPNDRFFAVRPEGSVSTLKIQRTERGDSAVYLCASSIQQGESYGYTFGSGTRLTVV.

CDR3 in amino acids: CASMGLAGISYNEQFF. The DNA for the CDR3 is TGTGCCAGCATGGGGCTAGCGGGGATCAGCTACAATGAGCAGTTCTTC. The chain employs TRBV2 and TRBJ2-1, with TRBD2 matching over 9 bases. The CDR3 runs to 16 residues. Germline V CDR1 and CDR2: SNHLY, FYNNEI. The ends lost 7 bases at V and 3 bases at J; junction bases unmatched: 10.

The CDR3 loop is CASTRGPYSNQPQHF. CDR3 DNA: TGTGCCAGTACAAGGGGCCCGTATAGCAATCAGCCCCAGCATTTT. The chain carries TRBV19 and TRBJ1-5; D may be TRBD1 (5 bases). The CDR3 extends over 15 amino acids. Germline values: CDR1 LNHDA, CDR2 SQIVND (reference sequence). V lost 7 bases and J lost 0, with 13 bases in between.

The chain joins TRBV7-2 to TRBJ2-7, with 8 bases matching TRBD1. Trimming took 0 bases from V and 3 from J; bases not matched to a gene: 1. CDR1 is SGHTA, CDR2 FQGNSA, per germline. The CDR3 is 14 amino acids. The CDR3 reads CASSLATGVYEQYF. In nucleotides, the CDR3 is TGTGCCAGCAGCTTAGCGACAGGGGTCTACGAGCAGTACTTC.

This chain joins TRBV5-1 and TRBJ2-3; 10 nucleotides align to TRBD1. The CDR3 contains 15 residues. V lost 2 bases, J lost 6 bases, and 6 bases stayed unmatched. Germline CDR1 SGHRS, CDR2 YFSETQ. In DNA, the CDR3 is TGCGCCAGCAGCTTCCAGGGACAGGGGCTGGATACGCAGTATTTT. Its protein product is CASSFQGQGLDTQYF.

Here the CDR3 DNA reads TGCGCCAGCAGCTTGTACAGCCCCTACGAGCAGTACTTC. It yields the protein CASSLYSPYEQYF. V gene TRBV5-1 combines with J gene TRBJ2-7; D gene uncertain. Germline V CDR1 and CDR2: SGHRS, YFSETQ. The CDR3 sequence is 13 residues long. Trimming left V 1 base short and J 2 bases short, with 7 bases between.